The present T cell receptor (beta chain) was sequenced within a study of shared clonotypes between healthy human individuals. V was cut by 1 base and J by 2 bases, with 14 bases left in between. There are 17 residues in the CDR3. In germline, CDR1 is SEHNR, CDR2 FQNEAQ (reference sequence). Profiling relied on immunoSEQ multiplex PCR, and the TCRdb table lists in-frame clones only, not all of them. The repertoire holds 2 million or so clones, with 85% to 95% as singletons. The V call is TRBV7-9, the J call TRBJ1-4; a possible D gene is TRBD1 (5 bases). Material: naive CD4+ T cells sorted from blood. Subset of the sample: CD45RA+ positively selected. The sequence was obtained from a man between 18 and 29 years old in good health. CDR3 nucleotides: TGTGCCAGCAGCTTAGATGTCGGGGGATACACTAATGAAAAACTGTTTTTT. Encoded protein: CASSLDVGGYTNEKLFF.